This record concerns one T cell receptor (beta chain) sequence. Its antigen is as yet unknown. This record belongs to a study of regulatory T cells in long-lasting Graves disease. In building TCR beta libraries, iRepertoire HTBI primers were used together with Arm-PCR of CDR3 regions. Per the original data handling: Sequenced samples collectively carried about 62 TRBV and around 15 TRBJ segments. TCRdb re-called the multiplex PCR reads through MiXCR, storing one row per CDR3 protein. The V and J calls follow TCRdb's processing rather than the paper's. The repertoire holds about 500,000 distinct CDR3 sequences, with roughly 15% as singletons. Findings of the study overall: Persistent disease preferred TRBV28, TRBJ1-2 and TRBJ2-5; new disease, TRBV20-1 and TRBJ2-1. Persistent patients shared some 2,900 public clonotypes among themselves. Newly diagnosed patients shared fewer, at roughly 900.

Time point denoted: newly diagnosed GD, antithyroid drugs for less than 3 months. PBMC RNA was the source of the TCR library. Deletions cut 4 bases from V and 5 bases from J, with 17 bases between. Germline lookup yields CDR1 MDHEN and CDR2 SYDVKM. The CDR3 consists of 15 residues. The same data also contributed to another study, on T cells in Graves' hyperthyroidism and ophthalmopathy. That investigation notes: TCR CDR3 underwent first-round RT-PCR with the HTBI primer set.

The sequencing used peripheral blood mononuclear cells (PBMCs), collected at new diagnosis, from a patient treated with antithyroid drugs. The TCR was taken from a man aged 35-49 years with Graves disease. The V call is TRBV28, the J call TRBJ2-5; TRBD2 might be the D (6 bases). CDR3 sequence reads: CASSSGRTTGETQYF. The DNA for the CDR3 is TGTGCCAGCAGTTCCGGCAGGACTACCGGGGAGACCCAGTACTTC.